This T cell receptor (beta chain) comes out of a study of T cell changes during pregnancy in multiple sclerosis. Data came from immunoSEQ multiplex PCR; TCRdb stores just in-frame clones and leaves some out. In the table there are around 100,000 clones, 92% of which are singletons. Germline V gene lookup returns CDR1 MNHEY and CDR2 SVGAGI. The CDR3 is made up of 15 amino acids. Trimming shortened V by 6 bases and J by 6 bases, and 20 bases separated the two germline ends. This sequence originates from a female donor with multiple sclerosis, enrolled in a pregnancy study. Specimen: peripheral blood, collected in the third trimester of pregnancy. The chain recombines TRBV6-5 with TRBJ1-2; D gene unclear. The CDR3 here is CASSQVGRAGDGYTF. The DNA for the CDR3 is TGTGCCAGCAGCCAAGTAGGGCGCGCCGGGGATGGCTACACCTTC.